One and the same sample provided the 32 T cell receptor beta chains below, sequenced in a study of blood T cell repertoires in COVID-19. The table came from immunoSEQ multiplex PCR; TCRdb's copy has only in-frame clones and leaves some out. The sample consists of roughly 130,000 clones, about 90% of them appearing once. Sequences were obtained from peripheral blood. The receptors here all came from a woman aged 55-75 years with acute or convalescent COVID-19.

This chain connects TRBV19 to TRBJ1-5; 12 nucleotides agree with TRBD1. The CDR3 contains 15 residues. The V and J ends lost 3 bases and 5 bases, in that order; junction bases with no gene match: 2. Germline CDR1 and CDR2: LNHDA and SQIVND (reference sequence). The DNA of the CDR3 is TGTGCCAGTAGTATGGGACAGGGGGCCCATCAGCCCCAGCATTTT. Translation: CASSMGQGAHQPQHF.

The rearrangement uses TRBV7-3 and TRBJ2-2; 12 nucleotides align to TRBD2. The CDR3 extends over 17 amino acids. V trimming: 2 bases; J trimming: 5 bases; junction bases outside the gene matches: 6. CDR1 is SGHTA and CDR2 is FQGTGA in the germline V gene. CDR3 nucleotide sequence: TGTGCCAGCAGCTTATGGCTAGCGGGAGGGGAAACCGGGGAGCTGTTTTTT. This codes for CASSLWLAGGETGELFF.

V gene TRBV29-1 combines with J gene TRBJ1-2; 9 nucleotides match TRBD1. This CDR3 spans 16 amino acids. In germline, CDR1 is SQVTM, CDR2 ANQGSEA. Trimming cost V 3 bases and J 2 bases; bases outside gene matches: 10. The CDR3 coding sequence is TGCAGCGTTGACAAAAACCGACAGGGGGGGAACTATGGCTACACCTTC. It yields the protein CSVDKNRQGGNYGYTF.

V and J are TRBV5-1 and TRBJ1-2; a weak D match, TRBD1 (6 bases). The CDR3 is 14 amino acids. CDR1 is SGHRS and CDR2 is YFSETQ in the germline V gene. Trimming took 5 bases from V and 2 from J, leaving 13 bases between them. The CDR3 loop reads CASSSTQGNYGYTF. CDR3 coding DNA: TGCGCCAGCAGTTCGACACAGGGCAACTATGGCTACACCTTC.

V gene TRBV11-2 combines with J gene TRBJ1-2, with D possibly TRBD1 on 5 matching bases. Germline CDR1 and CDR2: SGHAT and FQNNGV. Trimming shortened V by 1 base and J by 2 bases, and 11 bases separated the two germline ends. This CDR3 spans 15 amino acids. The CDR3 spells CASSLGSGWNYGYTF. The CDR3 nucleotides read TGTGCCAGCAGCTTAGGGTCAGGGTGGAACTATGGCTACACCTTC. Drawing the rest from reference TRBV11-2 and TRBJ1-2, the complete variable domain is EAGVAQSPRYKIIEKRQSVAFWCNPISGHATLYWYQQILGQGPKLLIQFQNNGVVDDSQLPKDRFSAERLKGVDSTLKIQPAKLEDSAVYLCASSLGSGWNYGYTFGSGTRLTVV.

CDR3 region: CAISGQGQETQYF. CDR3 bases: TGTGCCATCAGTGGACAGGGGCAAGAGACCCAGTACTTC. The chain couples TRBV10-3 to TRBJ2-5; 8 nucleotides line up with TRBD1. Germline V gives CDR1 ENHRY, CDR2 SYGVKD. This CDR3 is built from 13 residues. V lost 4 bases to trimming and J lost 2 bases; unmatched junction nucleotides: 0.

The chain employs TRBV10-2 and TRBJ2-3, with 8 nucleotides matching TRBD2. This CDR3 comprises 15 residues. The germline V gene encodes CDR1 WSHSY and CDR2 SAAADI. J was trimmed by 3 bases and V by 5 bases; bases with no gene match: 7. The CDR3 sequence: CASSPSGSGTDTQYF. CDR3 DNA sequence: TGCGCCAGCAGTCCAAGCGGGAGCGGAACAGATACGCAGTATTTT.

The rearrangement links TRBV7-3 to TRBJ1-6, with a weak D call TRBD1 (5 bases). This CDR3 comprises 13 residues. Per the germline V gene, CDR1 is SGHTA and CDR2 is FQGTGA. V lost 4 bases to trimming and J lost 7 bases, with 8 bases between them. The CDR3 sequence: CASSSGQNSPLHF. CDR3 in DNA: TGTGCCAGCAGCTCCGGACAAAATTCACCCCTCCACTTT.

V gene TRBV5-4 combines with J gene TRBJ1-4; D is perhaps TRBD1 (5 bases). CDR3 length equals 15 residues. Germline CDR1 SGHNT, CDR2 YYREEE (reference sequence). The V and J ends lost 2 bases and 6 bases respectively, with 14 bases between them. The CDR3 DNA reads as TGTGCCAGCAGCTTAAGCCCAGGGAAGGATGAAAAACTGTTTTTT. It encodes CASSLSPGKDEKLFF.

V gene TRBV6-1 combines with J gene TRBJ2-3, with TRBD2 matching 7 bases. The germline V gene encodes CDR1 MNHNS and CDR2 SASEGT. The CDR3 is made up of 16 amino acids. With 0 bases clipped from V and 5 bases from J, the junction kept 8 bases outside the gene matches. The CDR3 sequence is CASSEAWGGRGDTQYF. In DNA, the CDR3 is TGTGCCAGCAGTGAAGCATGGGGAGGGAGGGGAGATACGCAGTATTTT.

This clone has just a few counts. V and J are TRBV4-1 and TRBJ2-7; the match to TRBD2 covers 7 bases. Germline V gene lookup returns CDR1 MGHRA and CDR2 YSYEKL. The trim removed 3 bases at V and 3 bases at J, leaving 8 bases unmatched. The CDR3 has 15 amino acids. This CDR3 is CASSHLAATGYEQYV. DNA for the CDR3: TGCGCCAGCAGCCATCTAGCGGCGACGGGCTACGAGCAGTACGTC.

The chain joins TRBV5-1 to TRBJ2-1, with unresolved D. The CDR3 spans 16 residues. The V gene lost 0 bases and the J gene lost 1 base, with 11 bases spanning the gap. Germline CDR1 SGHRS, CDR2 YFSETQ. CDR3 DNA: TGCGCCAGCAGCTTGGCCACAGTCTCATCCTACAATGAGCAGTTCTTC. Protein sequence: CASSLATVSSYNEQFF. Based on the CDR3 plus reference TRBV5-1 and TRBJ2-1, the full variable domain is KAGVTQTPRYLIKTRGQQVTLSCSPISGHRSVSWYQQTPGQGLQFLFEYFSETQRNKGNFPGRFSGRQFSNSRSEMNVSTLELGDSALYLCASSLATVSSYNEQFFGPGTRLTVL.

V is TRBV5-1 and J is TRBJ2-1; unclear D gene. The length of the CDR3 is 15 residues. The germline V gene has CDR1 SGHRS and CDR2 YFSETQ. Trimming cost V 2 bases and J 0 bases, with 9 bases left between them. CDR3 loop: CASSFTRSSYNEQFF. The CDR3 bases are TGCGCCAGCAGCTTTACACGGAGCTCCTACAATGAGCAGTTCTTC.

In its sample, this clone was seen once. V gene TRBV9 combines with J gene TRBJ2-1; 9 bases fit TRBD1. This CDR3 is built from 16 residues. V shed 8 bases, J shed 2 bases, and the junction held 11 bases outside the gene matches. Germline V gene sequence: CDR1 SGDLS, CDR2 YYNGEE. The CDR3 is CASNTGTGNTYNEQFF. The CDR3 DNA sequence: TGTGCCAGTAACACTGGGACAGGGAACACCTACAATGAGCAGTTCTTC. The full variable domain, in which reference TRBV9 and TRBJ2-1 provide the parts outside the CDR3, is DSGVTQTPKHLITATGQRVTLRCSPRSGDLSVYWYQQSLDQGLQFLIQYYNGEERAKGNILERFSAQQFPDLHSELNLSSLELGDSALYFCASNTGTGNTYNEQFFGPGTRLTVL.

The genes are TRBV19 and TRBJ2-1, with 8 bases that match TRBD2. V lost 3 bases and J lost 4; bases outside the gene matches: 11. This CDR3 spans 17 amino acids. The germline CDR1 and CDR2 sequences are LNHDA and SQIVND (reference sequence). The CDR3 DNA follows: TGTGCCAGTAGTATCAAACTAGCGGCGAGCCCTTACAATGAGCAGTTCTTC. Its translation is CASSIKLAASPYNEQFF. Variable domain in full (rest from reference TRBV19 and TRBJ2-1): DGGITQSPKYLFRKEGQNVTLSCEQNLNHDAMYWYRQDPGQGLRLIYYSQIVNDFQKGDIAEGYSVSREKKESFPLTVTSAQKNPTAFYLCASSIKLAASPYNEQFFGPGTRLTVL.

The CDR3: CASSPQGSGEKLFF. DNA of the CDR3: TGTGCCAGCAGCCCACAGGGGTCGGGTGAAAAACTGTTTTTT. This chain connects TRBV7-2 to TRBJ1-4; TRBD1 matches at 7 bases. The CDR3 covers 14 residues. Trimming at V came to 5 bases and at J to 7 bases, leaving 7 bases not matched to a gene. Looked up from germline, CDR1 is SGHTA and CDR2 is FQGNSA.

This chain joins TRBV9 and TRBJ1-3; 8 bases agree with TRBD1. With V trimmed by 4 bases and J by 7 bases, 13 bases remained unmatched. The germline CDR1 and CDR2 sequences are SGDLS and YYNGEE. The CDR3 has 16 amino acids. The chain's CDR3 is CASSPQPEAGGNTIYF. In DNA form, the CDR3 reads TGTGCCAGCAGCCCACAGCCGGAGGCAGGGGGCAACACCATATATTTT.

The CDR3 is CSFLAGSDQETQYF. CDR3 bases: TGCAGCTTCTTAGCGGGGAGCGACCAAGAGACCCAGTACTTC. V and J are TRBV29-1 and TRBJ2-5, with 8 bases matching TRBD2. Germline assignment: CDR1 SQVTM and CDR2 ANQGSEA. V lost 8 bases to trimming and J lost 0 bases; unmatched junction nucleotides: 8. This CDR3 spans 14 amino acids.

The rearrangement uses TRBV9 and TRBJ2-1; D possibly corresponds to TRBD2 (5 bases). Germline lookup yields CDR1 SGDLS and CDR2 YYNGEE. V was cut by 4 bases and J by 1 base, with 12 bases left in between. This CDR3 contains 15 residues. CDR3 loop: CASSPRGRSYNEQFF. The CDR3 coding sequence is TGTGCCAGCAGCCCCCGCGGGCGGTCCTACAATGAGCAGTTCTTC.

This clone was counted a few times. The chain employs TRBV11-2 and TRBJ2-7, with 7 bases matching TRBD1. Germline CDR1 and CDR2: SGHAT and FQNNGV. This CDR3 is built from 13 residues. J was trimmed by 5 bases and V by 2 bases; bases with no gene match: 3. The CDR3 here is CASSLLGTDEQYF. CDR3 in DNA: TGTGCCAGCAGCTTACTCGGGACAGACGAGCAGTACTTC. Based on the CDR3 plus reference TRBV11-2 and TRBJ2-7, the full variable domain is EAGVAQSPRYKIIEKRQSVAFWCNPISGHATLYWYQQILGQGPKLLIQFQNNGVVDDSQLPKDRFSAERLKGVDSTLKIQPAKLEDSAVYLCASSLLGTDEQYFGPGTRLTVT.

The CDR3 region has the DNA TGTGCCAGCAGGTCGGGGAGTACCTTGGGGAACACTGAAGCTTTCTTT. Translated: CASRSGSTLGNTEAFF. The chain links TRBV5-4 to TRBJ1-1; no definite D call. Trimming cost V 5 bases and J 1 base, with 18 bases left between them. Germline loops: CDR1 SGHNT, CDR2 YYREEE (reference sequence). CDR3 size: 16 residues.

V usage is TRBV30 and J usage is TRBJ1-5, with 8 bases lining up with TRBD1. This CDR3 comprises 15 residues. V shed 1 base and J 5 bases; nucleotides not matched to a gene: 7. The germline V gene encodes CDR1 GTSNPN and CDR2 SVGIG (reference sequence). CDR3 amino acids: CAWSADRGGHQPQHF. CDR3 bases: TGTGCCTGGAGTGCCGACAGGGGAGGCCATCAGCCCCAGCATTTT.

The chain carries TRBV15 and TRBJ1-5; possible D gene TRBD1, 6 bases. The CDR3 is 14 residues long. From germline, CDR1 is LNHNV and CDR2 YYDKDF (reference sequence). Trimming took 4 bases from V and 3 from J, leaving 10 bases between them. The CDR3 region has the DNA TGTGCCACCAGCAAGGACAGAGTCAATCAGCCCCAGCATTTT. As protein: CATSKDRVNQPQHF.

This chain connects TRBV14 to TRBJ2-2; maybe TRBD2 (6 bases). Looked up from germline, CDR1 is SGHDN and CDR2 is FVKESK. Trimming removed 1 base from V and 0 bases from J, with 15 bases in between. This CDR3 comprises 18 residues. CDR3 coding DNA: TGTGCCAGCAGCCAAGCTTGGGCTGGGGGGTCGAACACCGGGGAGCTGTTTTTT. This translates into CASSQAWAGGSNTGELFF. Together with reference TRBV14 and TRBJ2-2, the CDR3 gives the full variable domain: EAGVTQFPSHSVIEKGQTVTLRCDPISGHDNLYWYRRVMGKEIKFLLHFVKESKQDESGMPNNRFLAERTGGTYSTLKVQPAELEDSGVYFCASSQAWAGGSNTGELFFGEGSRLTVL.

V usage is TRBV10-3 and J usage is TRBJ1-2; D remains ambiguous. The CDR3 spans 13 residues. CDR1 ENHRY and CDR2 SYGVKD come from the germline V gene. Trimming left V 5 bases short and J 2 bases short, with 9 bases between. The CDR3 here is CAISLQMNYGYTF. The DNA for the CDR3 is TGTGCCATCAGTCTCCAGATGAACTATGGCTACACCTTC.

The chain links TRBV30 to TRBJ1-2, with a tentative D call TRBD1 (5 bases). The germline CDR1 and CDR2 sequences are GTSNPN and SVGIG (reference sequence). The CDR3 is made up of 13 amino acids. V was shortened by 6 bases and J by 4 bases, with 15 bases between the two germline ends. CDR3 sequence reads: CACSLDSSYGYTF. For the CDR3, the DNA is TGTGCCTGCAGTCTTGACAGCTCCTATGGCTACACCTTC.

The chain uses TRBV9 and TRBJ2-2, with D unclear. V was trimmed by 7 bases and J by 1 base, leaving 11 bases between them. The germline V gene encodes CDR1 SGDLS and CDR2 YYNGEE. The CDR3 is 14 amino acids. Here the CDR3 DNA reads TGTGCCAGCGGCCCTGCCATGAACACCGGGGAGCTGTTTTTT. This sequence encodes CASGPAMNTGELFF.

This chain links TRBV3-1 (or the pseudogene TRBV3-2) with TRBJ1-3; D uncertain. The CDR3 loop spans 15 amino acids. Germline V gene data show CDR1 as LGHDT and CDR2 as YNNKEL (reference sequence). V was trimmed by 1 base and J by 0 bases, leaving 7 bases between them. The DNA for the CDR3 is TGTGCCAGCAGCCAAGGTCCAGTCTCTGGAAACACCATATATTTT. Translating it yields CASSQGPVSGNTIYF.

The chain joins TRBV19 to TRBJ1-2; D unresolved. Germline CDR1 LNHDA, CDR2 SQIVND (reference sequence). V was cut by 1 base and J by 4 bases, with 7 bases left in between. The length of the CDR3 is 13 residues. The CDR3 DNA follows: TGTGCCAGTAGTATAGGTAACAGCTATGGCTACACCTTC. Protein sequence: CASSIGNSYGYTF.

The rearrangement links TRBV20-1 to TRBJ2-3; 8 positions agree with TRBD2. Per the germline V gene, CDR1 is DFQATT and CDR2 is SNEGSKA (reference sequence). V gave up 3 bases and J gave up 2 bases; unmatched junction bases: 7. The CDR3 is 15 residues long. The CDR3 DNA follows: TGCAGTGCTAGTCAGGGGACTAGTGACACAGATACGCAGTATTTT. This codes for CSASQGTSDTDTQYF.

The V and J genes are TRBV18 and TRBJ2-3; no clear D gene. V dropped 1 base and J dropped 7 bases, with 3 bases sitting between them. CDR1 KGHSH and CDR2 LQKENI come from the germline V gene. The CDR3 runs to 11 residues. The CDR3: CASSPQHTQYF. DNA of the CDR3: TGTGCCAGCTCACCACAGCATACGCAGTATTTT.

The chain uses TRBV2 and TRBJ1-3; D gene ambiguous. The CDR3 loop spans 17 amino acids. V lost 3 bases and J lost 0, with 15 bases in between. Germline V gene lookup returns CDR1 SNHLY and CDR2 FYNNEI. The CDR3 DNA sequence: TGTGCCAGCAGTGACGGGTCGATGGCGTACTCTGGAAACACCATATATTTT. This encodes CASSDGSMAYSGNTIYF.